The 32 T cell receptor beta chains given below trace back to one sample, sequenced in a study of CD8 T cells in Susac syndrome. Reverse transcription of roughly 0.5 to 1 ug RNA was carried out with random hexamers. MiXCR, run by TCRdb on the immunoSEQ multiplex PCR reads, gives a single entry per CDR3 protein. The sample lists 90,000 to 150,000 distinct CDR3 sequences, about 92% occurring once. Input material: CD4+ T cells from PBMCs. These receptors were taken from a human donor with multiple sclerosis.

As regards this clonotype: A read error may produce the germline difference seen at one junction end. This chain's CDR3 is CASSSGGHRVF. For the CDR3, the DNA is TGTGCCAGCAGCTCAGGGGGCCATCGTGTTTTT. This chain joins TRBV11-2 and TRBJ2-3, with TRBD1 matching 8 bases. The CDR3 extends over 11 amino acids. Germline values: CDR1 SGHAT, CDR2 FQNNGV.

The genes are TRBV10-1 and TRBJ1-1; a weak D match, TRBD1 (5 bases). The V gene's germline CDR1 is WNHNN and CDR2 SYGVQD (reference sequence). The ends were cut back, 8 bases at V and 0 bases at J, with 22 bases in the middle. This CDR3 contains 17 residues. The CDR3 sequence is CASAPGTEIPMNTEAFF. For the CDR3, the DNA is TGCGCCAGCGCCCCCGGGACGGAAATCCCGATGAACACTGAAGCTTTCTTT.

The chain recombines TRBV18 with TRBJ2-1, with 7 bases that match TRBD1. This CDR3 has 13 amino acids. Trimming cost V 1 base and J 8 bases; bases outside gene matches: 2. The germline CDR1 and CDR2 sequences are KGHSH and LQKENI. CDR3 sequence reads: CASSPLGTDEQFF. For the CDR3, the DNA is TGTGCCAGCTCACCACTAGGGACAGATGAGCAGTTCTTC.

The rearrangement joins TRBV28 to TRBJ1-1; D is unresolved. Germline V gene lookup returns CDR1 MDHEN and CDR2 SYDVKM. Trimming took 2 bases from V and 3 from J, leaving 10 bases between them. The CDR3 spans 14 residues. CDR3 nucleotide sequence: TGTGCCAGCAGTTTAGTAAGCCTGGACACTGAAGCTTTCTTT. This translates into CASSLVSLDTEAFF.

The chain carries TRBV5-4 and TRBJ2-2; D not certain. CDR3 length: 13 amino acids. Trimming shortened V by 0 bases and J by 8 bases, and 8 bases separated the two germline ends. The germline V gene encodes CDR1 SGHNT and CDR2 YYREEE (reference sequence). The CDR3 loop reads CASSLAETGELFF. The CDR3 DNA reads as TGTGCCAGCAGCTTGGCCGAGACTGGGGAGCTGTTTTTT.

The V and J genes are TRBV28 and TRBJ1-4; D gene unclear. V lost 7 bases, J lost 3 bases, and 9 bases lay in between. Looked up from germline, CDR1 is MDHEN and CDR2 is SYDVKM. CDR3 length equals 13 residues. CDR3 in DNA: TGTGCCAGCAACGATGTATCTAATGAAAAACTGTTTTTT. Protein product: CASNDVSNEKLFF.

This chain joins TRBV29-1 and TRBJ1-2; TRBD1 is a possible D gene (5 bases). The CDR3 loop spans 13 amino acids. Trimming cost V 3 bases and J 5 bases, with 13 bases left between them. Germline V gene sequence: CDR1 SQVTM, CDR2 ANQGSEA. The CDR3 DNA is TGCAGCGTTGATGGGGGTAATGGGTATGGCTACACCTTC. It yields the protein CSVDGGNGYGYTF.

The chain carries TRBV4-2 and TRBJ1-2, with D unclear. Germline-derived CDR1 and CDR2 are LGHNA and YNFKEQ. CDR3 length: 16 amino acids. V lost 0 bases and J 4 bases, leaving 15 bases between the germline ends. The CDR3 spells CASSQEAAVQSYGYTF. CDR3 bases: TGTGCCAGCAGCCAAGAGGCAGCAGTCCAATCCTATGGCTACACCTTC.

The gene calls are TRBV3-1 and TRBJ2-1; 9 bases align to TRBD2. The germline V gene has CDR1 LGHDT and CDR2 YNNKEL (reference sequence). J lost 5 bases, V lost 4 bases, and 6 bases had no gene match. The CDR3 runs to 15 residues. CDR3 residues: CASSPLAGANNEQFF. DNA of the CDR3: TGTGCCAGCAGCCCGTTAGCGGGGGCGAACAATGAGCAGTTCTTC.

The chain employs TRBV28 and TRBJ2-7, with 13 positions matching TRBD2. The CDR3 runs to 14 residues. The germline gives CDR1 MDHEN, CDR2 SYDVKM. Germline trimming cut 6 bases from V and 6 bases from J; bases unmatched to any gene: 5. The CDR3 here is CASRSGLAGREQYF. The DNA for the CDR3 is TGTGCCAGCAGGTCGGGACTAGCGGGGCGCGAGCAGTACTTC.

This chain uses TRBV3-1 with TRBJ1-2; tentatively, D is TRBD1 (6 bases). V shed 5 bases and J shed 4 bases, with 14 bases lying between them. Per germline, CDR1 LGHDT and CDR2 YNNKEL (reference sequence). This CDR3 is 14 amino acids long. The CDR3: CASSSIGQSYGYTF. The CDR3 DNA reads as TGTGCCAGCAGCTCCATTGGACAGTCCTATGGCTACACCTTC. Based on the CDR3 plus reference TRBV3-1 and TRBJ1-2, the full variable domain is DTAVSQTPKYLVTQMGNDKSIKCEQNLGHDTMYWYKQDSKKFLKIMFSYNNKELIINETVPNRFSPKSPDKAHLNLHINSLELGDSAVYFCASSSIGQSYGYTFGSGTRLTVV.

The CDR3 sequence is CSANRGPGTEAFF. Written as DNA, the CDR3 is TGCAGTGCTAACAGGGGGCCTGGCACTGAAGCTTTCTTT. V is TRBV20-1 and J is TRBJ1-1, with 9 bases identical to TRBD1. Losses at the gene ends were 4 bases for V and 4 bases for J; bases not matched to a gene: 4. Germline V gives CDR1 DFQATT, CDR2 SNEGSKA (reference sequence). The CDR3 extends over 13 amino acids.

This clonotype was counted a single time. The chain joins TRBV7-9 to TRBJ1-5; D call uncertain. Looked up from germline, CDR1 is SEHNR and CDR2 is FQNEAQ (reference sequence). The CDR3 runs to 14 residues. V was cut by 1 base and J by 7 bases, with 11 bases left in between. The CDR3 nucleotides read TGTGCCAGCAGCTTAGAGTCCTCGTCCCAGCCCCAGCATTTT. Its translation: CASSLESSSQPQHF.

This chain connects TRBV19 to TRBJ1-3; no clear D gene. The CDR3 covers 13 residues. V was trimmed by 9 bases and J by 0 bases, leaving 9 bases between them. CDR1 is LNHDA, CDR2 SQIVND, per germline (reference sequence). CDR3 protein: CASAPGSGNTIYF. The DNA for the CDR3 is TGTGCCAGCGCCCCGGGCTCTGGAAACACCATATATTTT.

A single count supports this clonotype. The V gene is TRBV9, the J gene TRBJ2-7; no clear D gene. V was clipped by 2 bases and J by 3 bases, with 9 bases between them. The CDR3 covers 13 residues. The germline V gene has CDR1 SGDLS and CDR2 YYNGEE. The CDR3 DNA sequence: TGTGCCAGCAGCGTTGACTCTGACTACGAGCAGTACTTC. It specifies CASSVDSDYEQYF.

The chain recombines TRBV4-3 with TRBJ1-2; the match to TRBD1 covers 7 bases. CDR3 length equals 15 residues. Germline V gene lookup returns CDR1 LGHNA and CDR2 YSLEER. Trimming at V came to 4 bases and at J to 4 bases, leaving 9 bases not matched to a gene. The CDR3 DNA reads as TGCGCCAGCAGCCCCCGGGACAGCAGTATCTATGGCTACACCTTC. Its translation is CASSPRDSSIYGYTF.

The chain combines TRBV9 with TRBJ1-4; no definite D call. Germline V gene data show CDR1 as SGDLS and CDR2 as YYNGEE. The CDR3 extends over 13 amino acids. V lost 2 bases, J lost 8 bases, and 10 bases lay in between. The CDR3 DNA reads as TGTGCCAGCAGCGTGAATCCCCGGGAAAAACTGTTTTTT. This codes for CASSVNPREKLFF.

The rearrangement joins TRBV7-3 to TRBJ2-7, with 9 nucleotides matching TRBD2. Germline trimming cut 3 bases from V and 7 bases from J; bases unmatched to any gene: 4. Germline V gene data show CDR1 as SGHTA and CDR2 as FQGTGA. This CDR3 contains 13 residues. The CDR3 spells CASSLLAGTEQYF. CDR3 coding DNA: TGTGCCAGCAGCTTGCTAGCGGGGACTGAGCAGTACTTC.

This clonotype was detected once. The chain links TRBV7-2 to TRBJ2-5; 16 bases map to TRBD2. From germline, CDR1 is SGHTA and CDR2 FQGNSA. This CDR3 has 17 residues. The V gene end was trimmed by 4 bases and the J gene end by 5 bases; junction bases not matched to a gene: 7. This CDR3 reads CASSWGTSGGARETQYF. The CDR3 DNA sequence: TGTGCCAGCAGCTGGGGGACTAGCGGGGGGGCCAGGGAGACCCAGTACTTC. Based on the CDR3 plus reference TRBV7-2 and TRBJ2-5, the full variable domain is GAGVSQSPSNKVTEKGKDVELRCDPISGHTALYWYRQSLGQGLEFLIYFQGNSAPDKSGLPSDRFSAERTGGSVSTLTIQRTQQEDSAVYLCASSWGTSGGARETQYFGPGTRLLVL.

The V gene is TRBV19, the J gene TRBJ1-3; D not resolved. Germline V gene lookup returns CDR1 LNHDA and CDR2 SQIVND (reference sequence). The CDR3 extends over 15 amino acids. With 7 bases removed from V and 0 bases from J, the gap between germline ends came to 13 bases. DNA for the CDR3: TGTGCCAGTACCGCGTTGGGCCACTCTGGAAACACCATATATTTT. Translation: CASTALGHSGNTIYF.

The chain's CDR3 is CASSLFRGTDTQYF. The CDR3 bases are TGTGCCAGCAGCTTGTTTCGGGGGACAGATACGCAGTATTTT. The chain is built from TRBV7-9 and TRBJ2-3, with a tentative D call TRBD2 (6 bases). The CDR3 has 14 amino acids. Trimming stripped 3 bases from V and 3 bases from J, with 10 bases between. Germline values: CDR1 SEHNR, CDR2 FQNEAQ (reference sequence).

The rearrangement uses TRBV7-2 and TRBJ2-5; 8 nucleotides match TRBD2. Germline trimming cut 5 bases from V and 2 bases from J; bases unmatched to any gene: 10. The CDR3 loop spans 16 amino acids. Germline CDR1 is SGHTA and CDR2 is FQGNSA. CDR3 bases: TGTGCCAGCAGCCAAAGCGGGGGCGGACTTCAAGAGACCCAGTACTTC. It specifies CASSQSGGGLQETQYF. Combining the CDR3 with reference TRBV7-2 and TRBJ2-5 gives the whole variable domain GAGVSQSPSNKVTEKGKDVELRCDPISGHTALYWYRQSLGQGLEFLIYFQGNSAPDKSGLPSDRFSAERTGGSVSTLTIQRTQQEDSAVYLCASSQSGGGLQETQYFGPGTRLLVL.

This clonotype is a singleton in its sample. The rearrangement joins TRBV6-1 to TRBJ1-6; 7 bases agree with TRBD1. Germline values: CDR1 MNHNS, CDR2 SASEGT. This CDR3 has 15 amino acids. V shed 7 bases, J shed 8 bases, and the junction held 11 bases outside the gene matches. CDR3 DNA sequence: TGTGCCAGCACCTCATTCAGGGGGGCCGATTCACCCCTCCACTTT. It yields the protein CASTSFRGADSPLHF.

The gene calls are TRBV4-1 and TRBJ2-5, with 8 bases that match TRBD2. Trimming cost V 0 bases and J 2 bases; bases outside gene matches: 5. Germline lookup yields CDR1 MGHRA and CDR2 YSYEKL. The CDR3 loop spans 16 amino acids. The CDR3 DNA is TGCGCCAGCAGCCAAGATCGACTAGCGAAACAAGAGACCCAGTACTTC. It is translated as CASSQDRLAKQETQYF.

This clonotype has just a few counts. The rearrangement uses TRBV30 and TRBJ2-5; D is perhaps TRBD2 (5 bases). V was cut by 3 bases and J by 4 bases, with 12 bases left in between. The germline CDR1 and CDR2 sequences are GTSNPN and SVGIG (reference sequence). There are 13 residues in the CDR3. The CDR3 sequence: CAWSGVGRETQYF. The DNA of the CDR3 is TGTGCCTGGAGCGGGGTAGGAAGAGAGACCCAGTACTTC.

The rearrangement joins TRBV6-5 to TRBJ1-4; D remains ambiguous. V lost 2 bases to trimming and J lost 3 bases, with 7 bases between them. Looked up from germline, CDR1 is MNHEY and CDR2 is SVGAGI. The CDR3 is made up of 14 amino acids. The CDR3 DNA reads as TGTGCCAGCAGTTACGCGGGCCCTAATGAAAAACTGTTTTTT. It encodes CASSYAGPNEKLFF.

This clonotype occurred once. The chain is built from TRBV28 and TRBJ1-1; perhaps TRBD1 as D (5 bases). The CDR3 extends over 16 amino acids. Germline lookup yields CDR1 MDHEN and CDR2 SYDVKM. Trimming took off 3 bases at V and 1 base at J, with 15 bases between the two ends. DNA for the CDR3: TGTGCCAGCAGTTTTGGGGGAAACAGCCGGAACACTGAAGCTTTCTTT. This sequence encodes CASSFGGNSRNTEAFF.

The chain couples TRBV5-1 to TRBJ1-1; no reliable D call. This CDR3 has 15 amino acids. Germline V CDR1 and CDR2: SGHRS, YFSETQ. Trimming pared 0 bases from V and 0 bases from J, leaving 9 bases between. As DNA, the CDR3 is TGCGCCAGCAGCTTGGTGGGTCCGATGAACACTGAAGCTTTCTTT. Translation: CASSLVGPMNTEAFF.

The chain couples TRBV29-1 to TRBJ1-1; D not certain. The V and J ends lost 6 bases and 3 bases respectively, with 14 bases between them. CDR3 length: 13 residues. Germline assignment: CDR1 SQVTM and CDR2 ANQGSEA. CDR3 sequence (DNA): TGCAGCGTCCGATCTGGCGGAGACACTGAAGCTTTCTTT. As protein: CSVRSGGDTEAFF.

V usage is TRBV19 and J usage is TRBJ2-7; no firm D call. Germline V gives CDR1 LNHDA, CDR2 SQIVND (reference sequence). The CDR3 contains 12 residues. V lost 4 bases and J 1 base, leaving 5 bases between the germline ends. The CDR3 protein is CASSTASYEQYF. For the CDR3, the DNA is TGTGCCAGTAGTACCGCTTCCTACGAGCAGTACTTC.

The rearrangement uses TRBV29-1 and TRBJ2-4; the D gene is possibly TRBD1 (6 bases). Germline lookup yields CDR1 SQVTM and CDR2 ANQGSEA. With 6 bases removed from V and 5 bases from J, the gap between germline ends came to 17 bases. This CDR3 is built from 14 residues. The CDR3 nucleotides are TGCAGCGTCGGATCCCAGGGGTCGGAAAACATTCAGTACTTC. Protein: CSVGSQGSENIQYF.

V is TRBV27 and J is TRBJ1-6; 12 positions agree with TRBD1. The CDR3 extends over 16 amino acids. With V trimmed by 6 bases and J by 9 bases, 9 bases remained unmatched. The V gene's germline CDR1 is MNHEY and CDR2 SMNVEV (reference sequence). Here the CDR3 DNA reads TGTGCCAGCAGACCGGGGACAGGGGGCGTCGGTTCACCCCTCCACTTT. Translating gives CASRPGTGGVGSPLHF.